The 11 T cell receptor beta chains presented below share a single source sample, sequenced in a study of blood T cell repertoires in COVID-19. Here immunoSEQ multiplex PCR was the method, and the copy in TCRdb shows in-frame clones only, minus some. The sample shows over 90,000 clones, around nine tenths of them seen only once. Sequenced material: peripheral blood. The receptors come from a man aged 50-60 years with active COVID-19.

The genes are TRBV5-1 and TRBJ1-1; D is unresolved. V lost 4 bases, J lost 4 bases, and 11 bases lay in between. This CDR3 contains 13 residues. Germline V gene data show CDR1 as SGHRS and CDR2 as YFSETQ. Here the CDR3 DNA reads TGCGCCAGCAGCCAAAGTCCCAGCACTGAAGCTTTCTTT. This codes for CASSQSPSTEAFF.

The DNA of the CDR3 is TGTGCCAGCACTTTACCCGGGGACAGGGGAACGGCTTTCTTT. Its translation: CASTLPGDRGTAFF. This rearrangement joins TRBV6-5 to TRBJ1-1, with 10 positions matching TRBD1. The germline gives CDR1 MNHEY, CDR2 SVGAGI. The ends lost 7 bases at V and 11 bases at J; junction bases unmatched: 13. There are 14 residues in the CDR3.

The chain uses TRBV5-1 and TRBJ1-4; 9 positions match TRBD1. The V gene end was trimmed by 4 bases and the J gene end by 6 bases; junction bases not matched to a gene: 4. Germline-derived CDR1 and CDR2 are SGHRS and YFSETQ. The CDR3 has 14 residues. The CDR3 protein is CASSRQGVDEKLFF. As DNA, the CDR3 is TGCGCCAGCAGCCGACAGGGGGTTGATGAAAAACTGTTTTTT.

Only a few counts were recorded for this clone. The chain employs TRBV7-9 and TRBJ2-7, with D unclear. The ends were cut back, 1 base at V and 1 base at J, with 8 bases in the middle. Germline V gene data show CDR1 as SEHNR and CDR2 as FQNEAQ (reference sequence). This CDR3 spans 14 amino acids. The CDR3 sequence is CASSLGAQSYEQYF. CDR3 nucleotide sequence: TGTGCCAGCAGCTTAGGGGCTCAGTCCTACGAGCAGTACTTC. Combining the CDR3 with reference TRBV7-9 and TRBJ2-7 gives the whole variable domain DTGVSQNPRHKITKRGQNVTFRCDPISEHNRLYWYRQTLGQGPEFLTYFQNEAQLEKSRLLSDRFSAERPKGSFSTLEIQRTEQGDSAMYLCASSLGAQSYEQYFGPGTRLTVT.

The rearrangement links TRBV7-2 to TRBJ2-3, with 8 bases lining up with TRBD2. The CDR3 spans 16 residues. Germline-derived CDR1 and CDR2 are SGHTA and FQGNSA. The trim removed 0 bases at V and 2 bases at J, leaving 4 bases unmatched. Here the CDR3 DNA reads TGTGCCAGCAGCTTAGCGGGTAGCGGGAACACAGATACGCAGTATTTT. Translated, it gives CASSLAGSGNTDTQYF. The full variable domain, completed using reference TRBV7-2 and TRBJ2-3, is GAGVSQSPSNKVTEKGKDVELRCDPISGHTALYWYRQSLGQGLEFLIYFQGNSAPDKSGLPSDRFSAERTGGSVSTLTIQRTQQEDSAVYLCASSLAGSGNTDTQYFGPGTRLTVL.

This clone has only one observation. CDR3 DNA sequence: TGTGCCATCAGTGAGCGGGGGGCCCTTCAAGAGACCCAGTACTTC. Translating it yields CAISERGALQETQYF. The chain carries TRBV10-3 and TRBJ2-5, with a weak D call TRBD2 (7 bases). Trimming took off 2 bases at V and 2 bases at J, with 12 bases between the two ends. Germline V CDR1 and CDR2: ENHRY, SYGVKD. The CDR3 is made up of 15 amino acids.

The chain carries TRBV4-1 and TRBJ1-2; D is perhaps TRBD1 (5 bases). Trimming removed 4 bases from V and 2 bases from J, with 11 bases in between. The CDR3 spans 14 residues. Germline loops: CDR1 MGHRA, CDR2 YSYEKL. The CDR3 DNA follows: TGCGCCAGCAGCCGGAGACAGAGAAACTATGGCTACACCTTC. Its protein is CASSRRQRNYGYTF.

V and J are TRBV6-1 and TRBJ1-1, with D perhaps matching TRBD1 (6 bases). The CDR3 spans 15 residues. Germline assignment: CDR1 MNHNS and CDR2 SASEGT. V lost 2 bases and J lost 4, with 14 bases in between. CDR3: CASSEPRGGGTEAFF. The CDR3 DNA is TGTGCCAGCAGTGAACCCAGGGGTGGAGGCACTGAAGCTTTCTTT.

The chain links TRBV30 to TRBJ2-7, with D perhaps TRBD2 (5 bases). The V end lost 3 bases, the J end lost 4 bases, and 10 bases lay between the germline ends. The germline V gene has CDR1 GTSNPN and CDR2 SVGIG (reference sequence). The CDR3 covers 12 residues. For the CDR3, the DNA is TGTGCCTGGAGGGGCAGGAGGTACGAGCAGTACTTC. It translates to CAWRGRRYEQYF.

The CDR3 sequence: CASTPDTTRTEELFF. For the CDR3, the DNA is TGCGCCAGCACCCCGGATACAACAAGGACTGAGGAGCTGTTTTTT. V usage is TRBV5-1 and J usage is TRBJ2-2; D possibly corresponds to TRBD2 (5 bases). Trimming shortened V by 6 bases and J by 10 bases, and 22 bases separated the two germline ends. This CDR3 has 15 amino acids. Germline values: CDR1 SGHRS, CDR2 YFSETQ.

V usage is TRBV27 and J usage is TRBJ2-1; weak D call: TRBD2 (5 bases). This CDR3 contains 17 residues. Trimming took 4 bases from V and 0 from J, leaving 16 bases between them. Germline CDR1 is MNHEY and CDR2 is SMNVEV (reference sequence). The CDR3 sequence is CASSSGPDWSSYNEQFF. For the CDR3, the DNA is TGTGCCAGCAGTTCGGGTCCGGACTGGAGCTCCTACAATGAGCAGTTCTTC.